The T cell receptor (beta chain) described here comes from a study of cytomegalovirus exposure and HLA in healthy donors. Study background: A data release that came early held tens of millions of unique TCRs from HLA-typed donors. Notes on the study in general: With further analysis later on, most CMV-associated TCR beta chains appeared HLA-restricted. Later analysis found that TCR beta chains associated with HLA were more clonally expanded than other, equally common chains. Three of the chains that were CMV-associated were confirmed in vitro to be specific for CMV antigens.

Looked up from germline, CDR1 is SEHNR and CDR2 is FQNEAQ (reference sequence). The CDR3 has 15 amino acids. A multiplex PCR was run with 60 Vbeta primers and 13 Jbeta primers. Sequenced by immunoSEQ multiplex PCR; TCRdb stores in-frame clones only, minus some. This table holds about 160,000 clones, roughly 76% found once. For this clone: The antigen remains undetermined. The junction does not match germline at one end; this may be a read error.

The sequence was collected from a man aged 60 to 75 in good health and CMV-seronegative. V and J are TRBV7-9 and TRBJ2-1, with TRBD2 identical over 10 bases. Specimen: PBMCs. The CDR3 loop reads CSSSPPGLAPNEQFF. The CDR3 bases are TGTTCCAGCAGCCCCCCGGGACTAGCGCCAAATGAGCAGTTCTTC.